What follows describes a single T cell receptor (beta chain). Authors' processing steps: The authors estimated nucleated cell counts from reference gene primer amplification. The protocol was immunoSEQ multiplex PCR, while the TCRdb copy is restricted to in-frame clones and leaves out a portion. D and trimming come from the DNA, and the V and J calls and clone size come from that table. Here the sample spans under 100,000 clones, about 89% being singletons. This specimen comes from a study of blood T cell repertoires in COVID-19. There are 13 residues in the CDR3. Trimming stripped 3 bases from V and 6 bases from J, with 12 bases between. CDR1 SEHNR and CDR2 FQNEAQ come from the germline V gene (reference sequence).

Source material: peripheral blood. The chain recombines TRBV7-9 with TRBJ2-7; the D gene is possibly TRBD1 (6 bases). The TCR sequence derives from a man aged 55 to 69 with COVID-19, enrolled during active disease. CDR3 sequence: CASSLASGVEQYF. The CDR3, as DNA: TGTGCCAGCAGCTTGGCGTCAGGGGTCGAGCAGTACTTC.